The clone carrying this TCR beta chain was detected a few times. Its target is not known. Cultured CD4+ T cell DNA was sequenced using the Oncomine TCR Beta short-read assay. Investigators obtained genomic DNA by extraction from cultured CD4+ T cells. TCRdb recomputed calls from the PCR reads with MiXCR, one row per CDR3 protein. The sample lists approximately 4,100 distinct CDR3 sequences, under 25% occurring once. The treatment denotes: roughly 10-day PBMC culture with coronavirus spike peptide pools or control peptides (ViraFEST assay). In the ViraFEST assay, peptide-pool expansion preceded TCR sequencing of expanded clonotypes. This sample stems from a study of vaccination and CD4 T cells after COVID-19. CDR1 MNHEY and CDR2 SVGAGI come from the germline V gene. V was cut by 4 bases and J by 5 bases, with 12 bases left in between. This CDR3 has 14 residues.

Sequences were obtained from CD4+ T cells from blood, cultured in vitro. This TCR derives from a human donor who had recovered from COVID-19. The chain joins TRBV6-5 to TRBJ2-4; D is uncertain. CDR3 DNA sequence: TGTGCCAGCAGTTGGCTGCACCCCGAAAACATTCAGTACTTC. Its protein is CASSWLHPENIQYF.